This is a list of T cell receptor beta chains from one sample in a study of PD-L1 blockade in urothelial cancer. The data were produced by immunoSEQ multiplex PCR, yet TCRdb's version contains in-frame clones alone and is incomplete. The sample has approximately 100,000 clones; over 80% are singletons. Sequenced here: PBMCs, sampled around atezolizumab (anti-PD-L1) treatment. These receptors originate from a woman older than 75 with urothelial cancer. CDR3s include the opening cysteine and the closing phenylalanine or tryptophan. Fields, in order: V gene, J gene, clone size, CDR3 protein. Size is stated for part of the rows, as once, few or many counts, or as a class when the clone is expanded.

V: TRBV5-1; J: TRBJ2-5; size: -; CDR3: CASRQRQGQETQYF
V: TRBV28; J: TRBJ2-1; size: -; CDR3: CASSSIDRGRLNEQFF
V: TRBV6-6; J: TRBJ2-1; size: -; CDR3: CASSRDNNEQFF
V: TRBV27; J: TRBJ2-7; size: -; CDR3: CASGGIGPYEQYF
V: TRBV10-1; J: TRBJ2-6; size: -; CDR3: CASRTGTGVVSGANVLTF
V: TRBV19; J: TRBJ2-1; size: -; CDR3: CASSPNTYNEQFF
V: TRBV27; J: TRBJ1-2; size: -; CDR3: CASSPTGGKGYTF
V: TRBV20-1; J: TRBJ1-1; size: -; CDR3: CSAREITEAFF
V: TRBV7-3; J: TRBJ2-2; size: -; CDR3: CASSPAGASGGELFF
V: TRBV10-3; J: TRBJ1-4; size: -; CDR3: CAISESSQGNEKLFF
V: TRBV5-6; J: TRBJ2-2; size: -; CDR3: CASSLRVTGELFF
V: TRBV10-3; J: TRBJ1-1; size: -; CDR3: CAITYRDNTEAFF
V: TRBV19; J: TRBJ2-1; size: once; CDR3: CASRGLAGGLDEQFF
V: TRBV25-1; J: TRBJ2-7; size: -; CDR3: CASSELGQGAGEQYF
V: TRBV9; J: TRBJ1-3; size: once; CDR3: CASSPSDRGSGNTIYF
V: TRBV7-3; J: TRBJ1-1; size: -; CDR3: CASSISGTGNTEAFF
V: TRBV19; J: TRBJ1-5; size: -; CDR3: CASSSRGWYQPQHF
V: TRBV27; J: TRBJ2-5; size: -; CDR3: CASSLLTPGGKETQYF
V: TRBV27; J: TRBJ2-4; size: -; CDR3: CASSESPGNIQYF
V: TRBV18; J: TRBJ1-5; size: -; CDR3: CASSPGQGNQPQHF
V: TRBV5-1; J: TRBJ2-7; size: -; CDR3: CASSLARGSEQYF
V: TRBV14; J: TRBJ2-7; size: -; CDR3: CASSQDAGLFYEQYF
V: TRBV6-1; J: TRBJ1-5; size: -; CDR3: CASSDPPQGMAYQPQHF
V: TRBV30; J: TRBJ1-5; size: -; CDR3: CAWMDRAGQPQHF
V: TRBV5-4; J: TRBJ1-1; size: -; CDR3: CASSWDRNTEAFF
V: TRBV5-1; J: TRBJ2-1; size: -; CDR3: CASSLASGSSYNEQFF
V: TRBV18; J: TRBJ2-7; size: -; CDR3: CASSPGQANEQYF
V: TRBV2; J: TRBJ2-1; size: -; CDR3: CASRVGLASSYNEQFF
V: TRBV5-1; J: TRBJ1-2; size: -; CDR3: CASSLTSGVGYTF
V: TRBV28; J: TRBJ2-7; size: -; CDR3: CASSFYPGTYEQYF
V: TRBV28; J: TRBJ1-2; size: -; CDR3: CASSTGVDYGYTF
V: TRBV6-5; J: TRBJ1-2; size: -; CDR3: CASKDRHYGYTF
V: TRBV28; J: TRBJ2-7; size: -; CDR3: CASSSGTQNYEQYF
V: TRBV7-9; J: TRBJ2-2; size: -; CDR3: CASSLTRGLKNTGELFF
V: TRBV30; J: TRBJ2-3; size: -; CDR3: CAWSVGGTSTDTQYF
V: TRBV28; J: TRBJ2-4; size: -; CDR3: CASSRDSGNIQYF
V: TRBV7-2; J: TRBJ2-7; size: -; CDR3: CASNLLGGLGEQYF
V: TRBV28; J: TRBJ1-5; size: -; CDR3: CASSSPRVDVRGHF
V: TRBV27; J: TRBJ1-2; size: once; CDR3: CASSLSRDGGKRGYTF
V: TRBV11-1; J: TRBJ2-3; size: -; CDR3: CASSLGTSGRPPTDTQYF
V: TRBV27; J: TRBJ1-1; size: -; CDR3: CASSLSRNTEAFF